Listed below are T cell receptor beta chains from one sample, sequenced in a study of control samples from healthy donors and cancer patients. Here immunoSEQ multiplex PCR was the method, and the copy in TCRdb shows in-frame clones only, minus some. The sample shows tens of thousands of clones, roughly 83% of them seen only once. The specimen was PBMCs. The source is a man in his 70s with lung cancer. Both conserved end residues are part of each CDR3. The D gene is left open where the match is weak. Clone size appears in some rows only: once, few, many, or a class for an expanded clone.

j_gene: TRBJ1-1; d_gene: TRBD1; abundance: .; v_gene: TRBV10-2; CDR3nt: TGCGCCAGCAGCGACGTGACAGGGGTCACCACTGAAGCTTTCTTT; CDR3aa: CASSDVTGVTTEAFF
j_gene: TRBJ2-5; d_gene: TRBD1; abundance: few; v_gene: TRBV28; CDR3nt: TGTGCCAGCAGTTCCGGACAGGTACTTGGGGAGACCCAGTACTTC; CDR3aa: CASSSGQVLGETQYF
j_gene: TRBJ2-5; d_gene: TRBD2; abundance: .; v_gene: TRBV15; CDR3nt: TGTGCCACCAGCAGACCAGAACCGGGACTAGCAGGCGAGACCCAGTACTTC; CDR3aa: CATSRPEPGLAGETQYF
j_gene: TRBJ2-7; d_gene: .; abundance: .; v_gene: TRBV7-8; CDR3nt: TGTGCCAGCAGCTTAGCAACAGGGCAGGTGAACGAGCAGTACTTC; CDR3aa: CASSLATGQVNEQYF
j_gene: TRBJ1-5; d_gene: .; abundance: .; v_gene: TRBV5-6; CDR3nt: TGTGCCAGCAGCTTCGGACGGCTCAATCAGCCCCAGCATTTT; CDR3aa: CASSFGRLNQPQHF
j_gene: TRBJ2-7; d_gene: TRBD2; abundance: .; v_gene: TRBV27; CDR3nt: TGTGCCAGCAGTTCCGGGACTAGCGGAGGCCTCGAGCAGTACTTC; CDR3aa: CASSSGTSGGLEQYF
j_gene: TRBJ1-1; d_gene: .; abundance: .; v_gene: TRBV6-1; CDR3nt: TGTGCCAGCAGTGAAGTATTGAACACTGAAGCTTTCTTT; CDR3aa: CASSEVLNTEAFF
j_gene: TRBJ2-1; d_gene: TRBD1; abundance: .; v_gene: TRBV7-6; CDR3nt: TGTGCCAGCAGCGCAAACCCGGGACAGGGAGGAGATGAGCAGTTCTTC; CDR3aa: CASSANPGQGGDEQFF
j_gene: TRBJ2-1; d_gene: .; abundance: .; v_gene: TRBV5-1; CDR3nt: TGCGCCAGCACTTTCGGCGGGATCACCTACAATGAGCAGTTCTTC; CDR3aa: CASTFGGITYNEQFF
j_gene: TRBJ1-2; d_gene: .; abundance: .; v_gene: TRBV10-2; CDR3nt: TGCGCCAGCAGTGACCGGGGCAGCTATGGCTACACCTTC; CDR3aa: CASSDRGSYGYTF
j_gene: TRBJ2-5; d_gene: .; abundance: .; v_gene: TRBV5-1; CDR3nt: TGCGCCAGCAGCCCGGAGAGGGGCCTGGAGACCCAGTACTTC; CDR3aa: CASSPERGLETQYF
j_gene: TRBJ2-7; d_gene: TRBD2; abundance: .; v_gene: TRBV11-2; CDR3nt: TGTGCCAGCAGTTTCGAGCGGGGTTCACAGTACTTC; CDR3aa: CASSFERGSQYF
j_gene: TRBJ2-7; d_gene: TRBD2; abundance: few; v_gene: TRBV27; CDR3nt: TGTGCCAGCAGTGTGACCCTGACTAGCGGCCGCTACGAGCAGTACTTC; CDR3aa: CASSVTLTSGRYEQYF
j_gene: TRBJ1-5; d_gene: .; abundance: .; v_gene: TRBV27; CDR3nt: TGTGCCAGCAGTTTGACCGGGAATCAGCCCCAGCATTTT; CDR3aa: CASSLTGNQPQHF
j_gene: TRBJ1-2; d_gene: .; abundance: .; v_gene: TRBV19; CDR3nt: TGTGCCAGTAGTATAGGCACGCCGTATGGCTACACCTTC; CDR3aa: CASSIGTPYGYTF
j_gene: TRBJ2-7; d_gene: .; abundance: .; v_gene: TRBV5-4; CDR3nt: TGTGCCAGCAGCTTTCAAGGGGGACCCTACGAGCAGTACTTC; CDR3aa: CASSFQGGPYEQYF
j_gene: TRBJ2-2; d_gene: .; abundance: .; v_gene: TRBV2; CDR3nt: TGTGCCAGCAGTGAGACTCGGCTGAACACCGGGGAGCTGTTTTTT; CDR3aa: CASSETRLNTGELFF
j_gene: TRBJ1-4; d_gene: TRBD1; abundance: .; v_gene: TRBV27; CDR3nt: TGTGCCAGCAGTCCCGGACAGGTCCCTAATGAAAAACTGTTTTTT; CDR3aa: CASSPGQVPNEKLFF
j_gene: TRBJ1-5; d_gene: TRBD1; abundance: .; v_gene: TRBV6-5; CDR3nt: TGTGCCAGCAGTACGGACAGGGGGCCAGATCAGCCCCAGCATTTT; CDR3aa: CASSTDRGPDQPQHF
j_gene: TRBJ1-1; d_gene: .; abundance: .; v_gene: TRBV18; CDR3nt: TGTGCCAGCTCACCAAGGAAAGATCGACGGACGAACACTGAAGCTTTCTTT; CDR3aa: CASSPRKDRRTNTEAFF
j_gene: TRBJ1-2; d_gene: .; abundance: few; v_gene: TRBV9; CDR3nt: TGTGCCAGCTCAGCCCGGGGAGACCTATCGGCCGGCTACACCTTC; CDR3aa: CASSARGDLSAGYTF
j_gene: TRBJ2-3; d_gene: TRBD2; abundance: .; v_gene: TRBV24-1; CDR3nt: TGTGCCACCAGTGATTCTCCCGGGGGGGCCACAGATACGCAGTATTTT; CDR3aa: CATSDSPGGATDTQYF
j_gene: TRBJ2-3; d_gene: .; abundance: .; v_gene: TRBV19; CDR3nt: TGTGCCAGTAGTGTGGGCTTGATTGATACGCAGTATTTT; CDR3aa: CASSVGLIDTQYF
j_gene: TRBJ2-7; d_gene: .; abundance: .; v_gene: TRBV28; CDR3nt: TGTGCCAGCAGTTCGGGGAGAACCTACGAGCAGTACTTC; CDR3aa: CASSSGRTYEQYF
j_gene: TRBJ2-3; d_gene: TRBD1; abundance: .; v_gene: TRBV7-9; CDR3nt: TGTGCCAGCAGTTTTGGGGACAGGTACACAGATACGCAGTATTTT; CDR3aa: CASSFGDRYTDTQYF
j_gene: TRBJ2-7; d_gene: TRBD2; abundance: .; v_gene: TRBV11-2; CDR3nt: TGTGCCAGCAGCTTAGTAGCGGGTGGCTCCTACGAGCAGTACTTC; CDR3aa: CASSLVAGGSYEQYF
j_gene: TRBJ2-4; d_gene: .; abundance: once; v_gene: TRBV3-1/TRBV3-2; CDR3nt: TGTGCCAGCAGCCAAGAGTCCAGGGCGGCCATTCAGTACTTC; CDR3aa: CASSQESRAAIQYF
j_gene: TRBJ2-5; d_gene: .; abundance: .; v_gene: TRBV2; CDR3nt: TGTGCCGGATCCCGAGAGGGAATGGGAGAGACCCAGTACTTC; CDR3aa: CAGSREGMGETQYF
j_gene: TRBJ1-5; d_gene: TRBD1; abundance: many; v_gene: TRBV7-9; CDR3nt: TGTGCCAGGGTCTCGGACAGGCGCAATCAGCCCCAGCATTTT; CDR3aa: CARVSDRRNQPQHF
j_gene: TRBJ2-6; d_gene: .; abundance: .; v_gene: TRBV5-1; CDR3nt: TGCGCCAGCAGCCCCTCCCGAACTGGGGCCAACGTCCTGACTTTC; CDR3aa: CASSPSRTGANVLTF
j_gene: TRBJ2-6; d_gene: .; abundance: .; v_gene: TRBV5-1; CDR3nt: TGCGCCAGCAGCTTGGTTTTAGGGGTGAGCTCTGGGGCCAACGTCCTGACTTTC; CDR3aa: CASSLVLGVSSGANVLTF
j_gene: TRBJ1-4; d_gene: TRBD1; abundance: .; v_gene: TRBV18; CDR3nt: TGTGCCAGCTCACTTGGACAGGCGAATGAAAAACTGTTTTTT; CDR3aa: CASSLGQANEKLFF
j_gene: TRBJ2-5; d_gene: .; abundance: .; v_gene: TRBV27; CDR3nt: TGTGCCAGCGCCATACCGGGGCAGGGCCGAGAGACCCAGTACTTC; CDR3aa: CASAIPGQGRETQYF
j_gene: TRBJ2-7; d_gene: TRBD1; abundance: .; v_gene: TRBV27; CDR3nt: TGTGCCAGCAGTGACCGGACAGGGGTCAGCTCCTACGAGCAGTACTTC; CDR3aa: CASSDRTGVSSYEQYF
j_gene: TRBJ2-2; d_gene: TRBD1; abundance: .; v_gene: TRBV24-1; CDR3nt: TGTGCCACCAGTGATTTGGGACAGGGCTTAAACACCGGGGAGCTGTTTTTT; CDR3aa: CATSDLGQGLNTGELFF
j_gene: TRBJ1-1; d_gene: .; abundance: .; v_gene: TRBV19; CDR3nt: TGTGCCAGTAGTATAGTGGGGGGCGCGACTGAAGCTTTCTTT; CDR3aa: CASSIVGGATEAFF
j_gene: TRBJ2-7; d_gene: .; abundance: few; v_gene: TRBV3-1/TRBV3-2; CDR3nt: TGTGCCAGCAGCCAAGATAGGTTTACGGGCAGGACCCCCTACGAGCAGTACTTC; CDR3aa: CASSQDRFTGRTPYEQYF
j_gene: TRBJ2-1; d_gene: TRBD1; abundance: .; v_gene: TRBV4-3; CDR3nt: TGCGCCAGCAGCCTTACAGGGGGCTTTTCGTCCAATGAGCAGTTCTTC; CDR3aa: CASSLTGGFSSNEQFF
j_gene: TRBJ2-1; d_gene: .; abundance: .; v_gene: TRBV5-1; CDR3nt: TGCGCCAGCAGCCCTACTTACAATGAGCAGTTCTTC; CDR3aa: CASSPTYNEQFF
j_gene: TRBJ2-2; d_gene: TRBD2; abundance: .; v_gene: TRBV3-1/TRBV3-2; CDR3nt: TGCCCCCGCAGCCAAGCGCGGCGGGGGGGGACCGGCACCGGGGAGCTGTTTTTT; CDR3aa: CPRSQARRGGTGTGELFF
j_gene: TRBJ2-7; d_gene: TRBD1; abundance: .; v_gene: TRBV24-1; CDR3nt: TGTGCCACCAACTCCGACAGGGGCGAGCAGTACTTC; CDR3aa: CATNSDRGEQYF
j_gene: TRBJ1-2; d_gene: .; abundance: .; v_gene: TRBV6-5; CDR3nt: TGTGCCAGCAGTTCGCAAGGGTATGGCTACACCTTC; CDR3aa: CASSSQGYGYTF
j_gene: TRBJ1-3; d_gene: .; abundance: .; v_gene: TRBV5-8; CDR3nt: TGTGCCAGCAGCTTGGTCCCCAGGGACCTTACTGGAAACACCATATATTTT; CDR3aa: CASSLVPRDLTGNTIYF
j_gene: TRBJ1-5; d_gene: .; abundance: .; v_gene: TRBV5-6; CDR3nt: TGTGCCAGCAGCTTGGCGGGGGCAGCCCTTAATAGCAATCAGCCCCAGCATTTT; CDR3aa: CASSLAGAALNSNQPQHF
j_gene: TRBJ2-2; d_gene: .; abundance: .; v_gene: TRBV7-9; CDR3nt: TGTGCCAGCAGCTTAGGGGTCGCCGGGGAGCTGTTTTTT; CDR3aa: CASSLGVAGELFF
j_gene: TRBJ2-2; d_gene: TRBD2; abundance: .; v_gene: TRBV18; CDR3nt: TGTGCCAGCTCACCGGGACGCGGGGGGAACACCGGGGAGCTGTTTTTT; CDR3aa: CASSPGRGGNTGELFF
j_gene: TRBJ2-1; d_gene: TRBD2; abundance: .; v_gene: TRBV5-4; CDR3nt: TGTGCCAGCATCGTCAGCGGGGCGAGCTCCTACAATGAGCAGTTCTTC; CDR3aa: CASIVSGASSYNEQFF
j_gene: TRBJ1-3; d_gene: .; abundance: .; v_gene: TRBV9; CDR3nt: TGTGCCAGCAGCGCCGCATCAGACAGGACCTCTGGAAACACCATATATTTT; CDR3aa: CASSAASDRTSGNTIYF
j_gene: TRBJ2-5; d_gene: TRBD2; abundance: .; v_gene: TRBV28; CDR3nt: TGTGCCAGCAGCCGTTCTGGGCTAGCGGGGGAGACCCAGTACTTC; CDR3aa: CASSRSGLAGETQYF
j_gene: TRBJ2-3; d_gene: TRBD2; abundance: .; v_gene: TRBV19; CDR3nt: TGTGCCAGTAGTAACATCGGTAGCGGGGTGAGGGTAGATACGCAGTATTTT; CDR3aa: CASSNIGSGVRVDTQYF
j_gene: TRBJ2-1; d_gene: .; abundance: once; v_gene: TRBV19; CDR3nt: TGTGCCAGTAGTACCGATCAGGGTTACAATGAGCAGTTCTTC; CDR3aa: CASSTDQGYNEQFF
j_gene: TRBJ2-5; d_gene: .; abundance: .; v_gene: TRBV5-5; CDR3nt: TGTGCCAGCAGCTTGGACTTACAAACGGAGACCCAGTACTTC; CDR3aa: CASSLDLQTETQYF
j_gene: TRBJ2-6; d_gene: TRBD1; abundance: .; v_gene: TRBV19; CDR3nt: TGTGCCAGTCACCGGGACAGGTCCTCTGGGGCCAACGTCCTGACTTTC; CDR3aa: CASHRDRSSGANVLTF
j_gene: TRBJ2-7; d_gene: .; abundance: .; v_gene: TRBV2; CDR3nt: TGTGCCAGCAGCAGGGGTCTGGAGCAGTACTTC; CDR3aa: CASSRGLEQYF
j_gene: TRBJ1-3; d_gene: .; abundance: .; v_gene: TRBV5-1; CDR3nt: TGCGCCAGCAGCTTGGGACCGCTCTCTGGAAACACCATATATTTT; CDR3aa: CASSLGPLSGNTIYF